This TCR beta chain originates from a study of a mutant IDH1 vaccine in newly diagnosed glioma. Study-wide background: Averaging roughly 40 years of age, treated patients were about 60% male and approximately 38% female. Week 35 was safety follow-up visit V12; week 47 was end-of-study visit V13.

Note on this clone: Antigen unknown.

Data came from immunoSEQ multiplex PCR; TCRdb stores just in-frame clones and leaves some out. The data hold fewer than 25,000 clones, with roughly 84% observed a single time. CDR3 length equals 15 residues. J lost 5 bases, V lost 6 bases, and 9 bases had no gene match. CDR1 and CDR2 from the germline V gene are SNHLY and FYNNEI. Time point in this sample: week 47, end of study. Every single dose of the vaccine, 300 ug of mutant IDH1 20-mer peptide, came with topical imiquimod. Patients came in for eight vaccinations, in weeks 1, 3, 5, 7, 11, 15, 19 and 23. This sample comprised PBMCs, obtained from a glioma patient whose treatment included an IDH1 peptide vaccine. This receptor was taken from a man aged 35-49 years with glioma. This rearrangement joins TRBV2 to TRBJ2-3, with 9 positions matching TRBD2. CDR3 protein: CASRGSGGGGDTQYF. CDR3 DNA sequence: TGTGCCAGCAGGGGGTCCGGCGGGGGGGGAGATACGCAGTATTTT.